This T cell receptor beta chain was sequenced for a study of breast tumors, draining lymph nodes, adjacent tissues. This clonotype was counted many times. Its antigen is still unknown. A single record per CDR3 protein comes from TCRdb applying MiXCR to the multiplex PCR reads. The sample includes around 66,000 distinct CDR3 sequences, roughly 44% seen only once; the top ten take more than 7.5%. Germline-derived CDR1 and CDR2 are LGHNT and FRNRAP. CDR3 size: 18 residues. The J segment lost 1 base and the V segment lost 3 bases, leaving 5 bases of the junction unmatched. The study's findings and limits: Data fit most tumor T cells coming from lymph node, expanding in tumor. Compared with lymph nodes, tumors were less diverse; compared with nontumor tissue, more. Tumor and nontumor repertoires were significantly more similar in luminal-like than in basal-like breast cancer. The lymph node origin of tumor T cells was framed as consistent with a hypothesis, not demonstrated.

This sequence originates from a female donor with breast cancer. Some clones in this sample may be carry-over from other donors' samples. The rearrangement joins TRBV12-5 to TRBJ2-1; 14 bases are a match to TRBD2. Sequencing was performed on breast tumor tissue. The CDR3 is CASGFPGLAGVSYNEQFF. The CDR3, as DNA: TGTGCTAGTGGTTTTCCGGGACTAGCGGGAGTATCCTACAATGAGCAGTTCTTC.